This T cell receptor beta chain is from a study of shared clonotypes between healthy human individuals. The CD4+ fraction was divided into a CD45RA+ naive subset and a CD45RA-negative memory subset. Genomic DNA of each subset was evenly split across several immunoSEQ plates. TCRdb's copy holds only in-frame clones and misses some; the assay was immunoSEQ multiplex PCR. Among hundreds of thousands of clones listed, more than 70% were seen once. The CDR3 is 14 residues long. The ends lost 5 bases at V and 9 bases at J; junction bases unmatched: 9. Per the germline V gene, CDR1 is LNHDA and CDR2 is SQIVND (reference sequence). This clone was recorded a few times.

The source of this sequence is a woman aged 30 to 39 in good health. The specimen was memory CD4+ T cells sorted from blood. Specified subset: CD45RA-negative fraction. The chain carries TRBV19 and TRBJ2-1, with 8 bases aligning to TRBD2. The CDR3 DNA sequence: TGTGCCAGTAGTTTGAACGGGAGGGCCGGTGAGCAGTTCTTC. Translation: CASSLNGRAGEQFF.